The 4 T cell receptor beta chains presented below share a single source sample, sequenced in a study of CD8 T cells in Susac syndrome (dated by TCRdb to between 2018 and 2020). Libraries were made using the immunoSEQ multiplex PCR assay. RNA was extracted using the RNeasy kit, and about 0.45 to 1 ug of the RNA was reverse transcribed with random hexamers. TCRdb reran the public reads through fastp at Q25 and MiXCR, keeping productive beta chains. Every distinct CDR3 protein forms one entry, paired with its most common genes and DNA. Within this sample are 150,000 to 200,000 distinct CDR3 sequences, with approximately 93% of them counted one time only. The ten top clones hold approximately 0.09% of the sample. Sequencing input: CD4+ T cells from PBMCs. Source of these receptors: a human donor with multiple sclerosis.

The chain combines TRBV20-1 with TRBJ2-3, with TRBD1 as a possible D gene (5 bases). The V end was cut by 5 bases, the J end by 2 bases, with 11 bases between. The CDR3 has 13 amino acids. Germline lookup yields CDR1 DFQATT and CDR2 SNEGSKA (reference sequence). The CDR3 DNA sequence: TGCAGTGCTTTAACAGGAGACACAGATACGCAGTATTTT. It is translated as CSALTGDTDTQYF.

The chain employs TRBV11-2 and TRBJ2-7, with D perhaps matching TRBD2 (5 bases). This CDR3 contains 13 residues. V was clipped by 3 bases and J by 3 bases, with 9 bases between them. Germline loops: CDR1 SGHAT, CDR2 FQNNGV. The CDR3: CASSFGRYYEQYF. The CDR3 nucleotides read TGTGCCAGCAGCTTTGGGAGATACTACGAGCAGTACTTC. The whole variable domain, filled in from reference TRBV11-2 and TRBJ2-7, reads EAGVAQSPRYKIIEKRQSVAFWCNPISGHATLYWYQQILGQGPKLLIQFQNNGVVDDSQLPKDRFSAERLKGVDSTLKIQPAKLEDSAVYLCASSFGRYYEQYFGPGTRLTVT.

V is TRBV6-1 and J is TRBJ2-7, with D perhaps matching TRBD2 (6 bases). V dropped 5 bases and J dropped 4 bases, with 21 bases sitting between them. Germline CDR1 MNHNS, CDR2 SASEGT. The CDR3 runs to 16 residues. The CDR3 region has the DNA TGTGCCAGCAGTCCTCCCGGGAGACCCTCACTATACGAGCAGTACTTC. It yields the protein CASSPPGRPSLYEQYF.

The chain uses TRBV6-1 and TRBJ1-5; tentative D call: TRBD1 (5 bases). The CDR3 runs to 16 residues. Trimming stripped 6 bases from V and 1 base from J, with 16 bases between. Looked up from germline, CDR1 is MNHNS and CDR2 is SASEGT. This chain's CDR3 is CASRHSGTESNQPQHF. In DNA form, the CDR3 reads TGTGCCAGCAGACATTCTGGGACGGAAAGCAATCAGCCCCAGCATTTT.